The 10 T cell receptor beta chains reported below all come from one sample, sequenced in a study of T cells in Graves' hyperthyroidism and ophthalmopathy. RNA transcripts were the template for amplifying TCR beta CDR3 regions. The HTBI primer set served for first-round RT-PCR of the TCR CDR3. Using its own MiXCR run on the multiplex PCR reads, TCRdb lists one record per CDR3 protein. The table records 300,000 to 500,000 distinct CDR3 sequences, around 15% of them present only once. The source material was blood. These receptors were taken from a man aged 45-60 years with Graves' ophthalmopathy.

This clonotype has more than one count but fewer than ten. This chain joins TRBV20-1 and TRBJ2-5; D is perhaps TRBD1 (6 bases). The CDR3 extends over 11 amino acids. V was clipped by 7 bases and J by 0 bases, with 6 bases between them. Germline CDR1 and CDR2: DFQATT and SNEGSKA (reference sequence). As DNA, the CDR3 is TGCAGTGGGGGGCACCAAGAGACCCAGTACTTC. Residues: CSGGHQETQYF.

This clonotype was seen at least ten times. J is TRBJ2-5 and V is TRBV5-1, with TRBD2 as a possible D gene (6 bases). CDR3 size: 13 residues. The V and J ends lost 4 bases and 4 bases respectively, with 11 bases between them. Looked up from germline, CDR1 is SGHRS and CDR2 is YFSETQ. In nucleotides, the CDR3 is TGCGCCAGCAGCACGGAGGGCCGAGAGACCCAGTACTTC. It codes for CASSTEGRETQYF.

In its sample, this clonotype was seen many times. V and J are TRBV2 and TRBJ2-2; unclear D gene. V was shortened by 2 bases and J by 8 bases, with 9 bases between the two germline ends. The CDR3 extends over 13 amino acids. Germline V gives CDR1 SNHLY, CDR2 FYNNEI. CDR3 loop: CASSEIVRGELFF. DNA for the CDR3: TGTGCCAGCAGTGAAATTGTCCGGGGGGAGCTGTTTTTT.

Ten or more counts support this clonotype. The chain employs TRBV20-1 and TRBJ2-1; 13 nucleotides align to TRBD2. CDR1 DFQATT and CDR2 SNEGSKA come from the germline V gene (reference sequence). Trimming cost V 1 base and J 9 bases; bases outside gene matches: 6. This CDR3 region has 15 residues. The CDR3 here is CSARGTSGRLSEQFF. The CDR3 nucleotides are TGCAGTGCTAGAGGGACTAGCGGGAGATTGAGTGAGCAGTTCTTC.

The chain uses TRBV10-3 and TRBJ2-7; 9 positions agree with TRBD1. The CDR3 runs to 13 residues. V dropped 8 bases and J dropped 2; count of bases not matched to a gene: 4. Germline V gene data show CDR1 as ENHRY and CDR2 as SYGVKD. The CDR3 bases are TGTGCCATCGGAGGGACAGGGACCTACGAGCAGTACTTC. Translation: CAIGGTGTYEQYF.

This clonotype was detected many times. The rearrangement uses TRBV20-1 and TRBJ1-4; D is uncertain. The CDR3 runs to 14 residues. V lost 4 bases to trimming and J lost 6 bases, with 15 bases between them. Looked up from germline, CDR1 is DFQATT and CDR2 is SNEGSKA (reference sequence). The CDR3 DNA follows: TGCAGTGCTACTCTGACTCTTGGGTATGAAAAACTGTTTTTT. Translation: CSATLTLGYEKLFF.

The gene calls are TRBV19 and TRBJ2-6; TRBD1 matches 9 bases. The CDR3 has 17 residues. The V and J ends lost 8 bases and 0 bases, in that order; junction bases with no gene match: 8. Germline V gives CDR1 LNHDA, CDR2 SQIVND (reference sequence). In DNA form, the CDR3 reads TGTGCCAGTTCGGGACAGGGCACAATCTCTGGGGCCAACGTCCTGACTTTC. It translates to CASSGQGTISGANVLTF.

The V call is TRBV4-1, the J call TRBJ2-1, with 13 bases that match TRBD2. V was clipped by 3 bases and J by 4 bases; unmatched bases: 12. This CDR3 has 19 residues. Per the germline V gene, CDR1 is MGHRA and CDR2 is YSYEKL. As DNA, the CDR3 is TGCGCCAGCAGCCACCAAGGGACTAGCGGGATTAGGGGGTACAATGAGCAGTTCTTC. The encoded protein is CASSHQGTSGIRGYNEQFF.

This clonotype has more than one count but fewer than ten. The chain uses TRBV15 and TRBJ2-1; D is possibly TRBD1 (6 bases). CDR3 size: 14 residues. Germline values: CDR1 LNHNV, CDR2 YYDKDF (reference sequence). Trimming took 0 bases from V and 9 from J, leaving 12 bases between them. The CDR3 DNA reads TGTGCCACCAGCAGAGATCTTGGGGGCATTGAGCAGTTCTTC. This encodes CATSRDLGGIEQFF.

The gene calls are TRBV20-1 and TRBJ1-5, with D maybe TRBD1 (5 bases). Germline assignment: CDR1 DFQATT and CDR2 SNEGSKA (reference sequence). V dropped 3 bases and J dropped 0 bases, with 12 bases sitting between them. This CDR3 has 15 residues. The CDR3: CSARRGANSNQPQHF. DNA for the CDR3: TGCAGTGCTAGGAGGGGCGCAAATAGCAATCAGCCCCAGCATTTT.